The 19 T cell receptor beta chains below all came from one sample that was sequenced in a study of blood T cell repertoires in COVID-19. The method was immunoSEQ multiplex PCR; TCRdb's version includes in-frame clones alone and lacks a portion of them. The sample lists 80,000 to 95,000 clones; more than 70% were seen once. Sequencing was carried out using peripheral blood. The receptors derive from a human donor in a cohort sampled during active COVID-19.

This chain links TRBV10-2 with TRBJ2-5, with a tentative D call TRBD2 (6 bases). V lost 7 bases, J lost 5 bases, and 14 bases lay in between. CDR1 is WSHSY and CDR2 is SAAADI in the germline V gene. This CDR3 comprises 13 residues. The CDR3 spells CASTTGGGETQYF. DNA for the CDR3: TGCGCCAGCACCACGGGCGGAGGGGAGACCCAGTACTTC.

This clone was recorded once. The chain links TRBV25-1 to TRBJ2-6; possibly TRBD1 for D (5 bases). The CDR3 loop spans 17 amino acids. CDR1 MGHDK and CDR2 SYGVNS come from the germline V gene. V was trimmed by 4 bases and J by 0 bases, leaving 13 bases between them. CDR3 sequence (DNA): TGTGCCAGCAGTGCCGTGGGGCTAGGCTCTGGGGCCAACGTCCTGACTTTC. This gives the protein CASSAVGLGSGANVLTF.

The CDR3 DNA is TGTGCCAGTAGTATGAGGGGGCTGGGGTACGAGCAGTACTTC. Translated: CASSMRGLGYEQYF. The chain is built from TRBV19 and TRBJ2-7, with 7 bases matching TRBD1. With V trimmed by 3 bases and J by 4 bases, 6 bases remained unmatched. Germline V CDR1 and CDR2: LNHDA, SQIVND (reference sequence). This CDR3 is built from 14 residues.

This sequence joins TRBV30 and TRBJ2-2; TRBD2 matches 11 bases. The CDR3 extends over 15 amino acids. From germline, CDR1 is GTSNPN and CDR2 SVGIG (reference sequence). V was pared by 5 bases and J by 5 bases, with 7 bases of the junction left unmatched. CDR3 nucleotide sequence: TGTGCCTGGGATAGCGGGGGGGCCTATACCGGGGAGCTGTTTTTT. As protein: CAWDSGGAYTGELFF.

The chain couples TRBV7-9 to TRBJ2-1, with a possible D match to TRBD1 (5 bases). The germline V gene encodes CDR1 SEHNR and CDR2 FQNEAQ (reference sequence). V gave up 0 bases and J gave up 7 bases, with 7 bases separating them. The CDR3 has 13 residues. The CDR3 is CASSLAQGNEQFF. The CDR3 DNA reads as TGTGCCAGCAGCTTAGCGCAGGGAAATGAGCAGTTCTTC.

The CDR3 nucleotides read TGTGCCAGCAGGTTAGCGGGGGGGCCGAATACGCAGTATTTT. Its protein is CASRLAGGPNTQYF. The chain combines TRBV5-4 with TRBJ2-3; the match to TRBD2 covers 11 bases. From germline, CDR1 is SGHNT and CDR2 YYREEE (reference sequence). CDR3 length equals 14 residues. The junction had 6 bases not matched to a gene; V was cut back by 5 bases and J by 7 bases.

The chain uses TRBV7-6 and TRBJ2-7, with D possibly being TRBD1 (6 bases). Germline CDR1 is SGHVS and CDR2 is FNYEAQ. Trimming took off 1 base at V and 1 base at J, with 11 bases between the two ends. This CDR3 spans 15 amino acids. CDR3 coding DNA: TGTGCCAGCAGCTTAGGTACAGGGCCTTCCTACGAGCAGTACTTC. Translation gives CASSLGTGPSYEQYF.

The rearrangement joins TRBV9 to TRBJ2-7; tentative D call: TRBD2 (6 bases). Germline CDR1 is SGDLS and CDR2 is YYNGEE. The CDR3 has 13 amino acids. V was trimmed by 7 bases and J by 7 bases, leaving 18 bases between them. This chain's CDR3 is CASGSFFAGEQYF. Written as DNA, the CDR3 is TGTGCCAGCGGGTCCTTCTTCGCGGGGGAGCAGTACTTC.

The genes are TRBV19 and TRBJ1-1; tentatively, D is TRBD1 (6 bases). The V end was cut by 4 bases, the J end by 2 bases, with 8 bases between. Germline V CDR1 and CDR2: LNHDA, SQIVND (reference sequence). The CDR3 runs to 13 residues. The CDR3 here is CASSKGENTEAFF. DNA of the CDR3: TGTGCCAGTAGTAAGGGGGAAAACACTGAAGCTTTCTTT.

The J gene is TRBJ1-4, the V gene TRBV25-1, with 7 bases aligning to TRBD1. CDR1 is MGHDK and CDR2 is SYGVNS in the germline V gene. Trimming cost V 5 bases and J 8 bases; bases outside gene matches: 8. The CDR3 has 14 amino acids. CDR3 sequence (DNA): TGTGCCAGCAGTAAACAGGGGAATTACGAAAAACTGTTTTTT. This sequence encodes CASSKQGNYEKLFF.

The genes are TRBV2 and TRBJ1-1; D perhaps matches TRBD1 (6 bases). V lost 0 bases to trimming and J lost 11 bases, with 16 bases between them. The V gene's germline CDR1 is SNHLY and CDR2 FYNNEI. This CDR3 has 14 residues. CDR3 sequence reads: CASSEARRGGHAFF. The CDR3 bases are TGTGCCAGCAGTGAAGCGCGGAGGGGGGGCCATGCTTTCTTT.

The J gene is TRBJ2-7, the V gene TRBV29-1; D might be TRBD2 (6 bases). Germline CDR1 is SQVTM and CDR2 is ANQGSEA. The CDR3 has 13 residues. V gave up 6 bases and J gave up 3 bases, with 15 bases separating them. This CDR3 is CSVAMGGDYEQYF. The DNA of the CDR3 is TGCAGCGTCGCGATGGGGGGTGACTACGAGCAGTACTTC.

The chain links TRBV5-1 to TRBJ1-2; 9 positions agree with TRBD1. The germline V gene encodes CDR1 SGHRS and CDR2 YFSETQ. This CDR3 has 13 amino acids. Trimming at V came to 4 bases and at J to 5 bases, leaving 3 bases not matched to a gene. CDR3 in amino acids: CASSRGQGYGYTF. The CDR3 DNA sequence: TGCGCCAGCAGCCGAGGACAGGGGTATGGCTACACCTTC.

The chain has TRBV29-1 and TRBJ1-4, with 7 bases matching TRBD1. Germline assignment: CDR1 SQVTM and CDR2 ANQGSEA. J was trimmed by 6 bases and V by 7 bases; bases with no gene match: 5. The CDR3 contains 12 residues. CDR3 region: CSGGQADEKLFF. The CDR3 DNA follows: TGCAGCGGAGGACAGGCAGATGAAAAACTGTTTTTT.

This chain joins TRBV7-2 and TRBJ2-7, with 11 nucleotides matching TRBD1. Germline V gene lookup returns CDR1 SGHTA and CDR2 FQGNSA. There are 19 residues in the CDR3. The trim removed 0 bases at V and 3 bases at J, leaving 13 bases unmatched. CDR3 in DNA: TGTGCCAGCAGCTTAGCCGCGGGACAGGGGGTTTACAGTCTCTACGAGCAGTACTTC. This translates into CASSLAAGQGVYSLYEQYF.

The table lists this clone with a few counts. V and J are TRBV7-9 and TRBJ1-1; no firm D call. The CDR3 is 14 residues long. Germline V gives CDR1 SEHNR, CDR2 FQNEAQ (reference sequence). V was pared by 1 base and J by 8 bases, with 14 bases between. CDR3 DNA sequence: TGTGCCAGCAGCTTAGGGGCCACAGAGTTAGAAGCTTTCTTT. As protein: CASSLGATELEAFF.

This chain links TRBV18 with TRBJ2-7; 8 nucleotides line up with TRBD1. V gave up 4 bases and J gave up 7 bases; unmatched junction bases: 12. From germline, CDR1 is KGHSH and CDR2 LQKENI. This CDR3 contains 15 residues. The CDR3 is CASSLGTGSAGEQYF. CDR3 bases: TGTGCCAGCTCACTCGGGACAGGCTCTGCGGGGGAGCAGTACTTC.

The rearrangement uses TRBV5-6 and TRBJ2-6; D is perhaps TRBD1 (6 bases). Germline V CDR1 and CDR2: SGHDT, YYEEEE. CDR3 length equals 16 residues. The V gene lost 2 bases and the J gene lost 0 bases, with 9 bases spanning the gap. The CDR3 DNA reads TGTGCCAGCAGCTTAATACAGGGCTCTGGGGCCAACGTCCTGACTTTC. This encodes CASSLIQGSGANVLTF.

The gene calls are TRBV3-1 (or the pseudogene TRBV3-2) and TRBJ1-1; possible D gene TRBD1, 5 bases. The CDR3 spans 17 residues. V was pared by 3 bases and J by 1 base, with 18 bases between. Germline V gene data show CDR1 as LGHDT and CDR2 as YNNKEL (reference sequence). In DNA, the CDR3 is TGTGCCAGCAGCCAGGCAGGGCGGGAGAGGAGGAACACTGAAGCTTTCTTT. This translates into CASSQAGRERRNTEAFF.